Here is one T cell receptor (beta chain) with its context. Its target is not known. The CDR3 sequence is 17 residues long. Germline values: CDR1 SGHNT, CDR2 YYREEE (reference sequence). Trimming pared 0 bases from V and 1 base from J, leaving 14 bases between. This entry comes from a study of T cell responses to AZD1222 COVID-19 vaccine. Study-wide findings and caveats: Nearly half of the spike-specific TCRs reportedly recognize variant regions that carry no mutations. Researchers report vaccine-associated CD4 TCRs spanning spike, with dominance at 160-218 and 743-854. Donors were largely white British and mainly female; clonal diversity was possibly underestimated.

Sequenced by immunoSEQ multiplex PCR; TCRdb stores in-frame clones only, minus some. The sample lists more than 85,000 clones; roughly 92% were seen once. Pooled in the analysis were second doses at about 4 or about 12 weeks. The material was peripheral blood, obtained 28 days after the second AZD1222 dose. This TCR was recovered from an adult who received the AZD1222 COVID-19 vaccine. This chain connects TRBV5-4 to TRBJ2-1, with D maybe TRBD2 (5 bases). The CDR3 spells CASSLGTGPLSYNEQFF. The DNA for the CDR3 is TGTGCCAGCAGCTTGGGGACTGGGCCCCTTTCCTACAATGAGCAGTTCTTC. Drawing the rest from reference TRBV5-4 and TRBJ2-1, the complete variable domain is ETGVTQSPTHLIKTRGQQVTLRCSSQSGHNTVSWYQQALGQGPQFIFQYYREEENGRGNFPPRFSGLQFPNYSSELNVNALELDDSALYLCASSLGTGPLSYNEQFFGPGTRLTVL.